These 7 T cell receptor beta chains were all obtained from the same sample, sequenced in a study of blood T cells in healthy people across ages. The authors ran a second PCR of roughly 6 to 12 cycles using a sample-barcoded 5' primer and a J-beta primer mix. TCRdb reprocessed the 5' RACE reads with MiXCR, giving one entry per CDR3 protein. The data hold over a million distinct CDR3 sequences, with approximately 43% observed a single time. The sample comprised blood. The receptors were gathered from a woman under 30 in good health.

The rearrangement joins TRBV20-1 to TRBJ2-1, with D unresolved. The CDR3 covers 13 residues. V lost 3 bases and J lost 4, with 10 bases in between. The germline V gene has CDR1 DFQATT and CDR2 SNEGSKA (reference sequence). Here the CDR3 reads CSASVAPYNEQFF. The CDR3, as DNA: TGCAGTGCTAGTGTGGCGCCGTACAATGAGCAGTTCTTC.

This clonotype was seen just once. This chain uses TRBV10-3 with TRBJ1-5, with a possible D match to TRBD1 (5 bases). This CDR3 region has 15 residues. Trimming removed 3 bases at V and 0 bases at J, with 9 bases between. CDR1 is ENHRY, CDR2 SYGVKD, per germline. In DNA, the CDR3 is TGTGCCATCAGTGAAGCGGGGGTTAGCAATCAGCCCCAGCATTTT. This sequence encodes CAISEAGVSNQPQHF.

This clonotype was counted between two and nine times. This sequence joins TRBV11-2 and TRBJ1-5, with D hard to call. CDR1 and CDR2 (germline): SGHAT, FQNNGV. V shed 0 bases and J shed 3 bases, with 9 bases lying between them. CDR3 length equals 15 residues. CDR3 loop: CASSLDRSFNQPQHF. The CDR3 region has the DNA TGTGCCAGCAGCTTAGATAGGAGTTTCAATCAGCCCCAGCATTTT. The full variable domain, rest sourced from reference TRBV11-2 and TRBJ1-5, is EAGVAQSPRYKIIEKRQSVAFWCNPISGHATLYWYQQILGQGPKLLIQFQNNGVVDDSQLPKDRFSAERLKGVDSTLKIQPAKLEDSAVYLCASSLDRSFNQPQHFGDGTRLSIL.

The chain combines TRBV9 with TRBJ2-5; D might be TRBD1 (7 bases). CDR1 and CDR2 from the germline V gene are SGDLS and YYNGEE. The ends were cut back, 5 bases at V and 4 bases at J, with 21 bases in the middle. The CDR3 sequence is 16 residues long. The DNA of the CDR3 is TGTGCCAGCAGTCTTGGAGGGGGCGCTTGGTCAGAGACCCAGTACTTC. It is translated as CASSLGGGAWSETQYF.

In this sample, this clonotype turned up a few times. The chain recombines TRBV6-6 with TRBJ2-7; D is possibly TRBD1 or TRBD2 (5 bases each). V lost 8 bases to trimming and J lost 2 bases, with 16 bases between them. Germline V gene sequence: CDR1 MNHNY, CDR2 SVGAGI (reference sequence). CDR3 length: 14 residues. CDR3 sequence (DNA): TGTGCCAGCTCACCCCGACCGGGGCCCTACGAGCAGTACTTC. Translated: CASSPRPGPYEQYF.

This rearrangement joins TRBV3-1 to TRBJ2-7; 8 nucleotides match TRBD2. The length of the CDR3 is 17 residues. Germline trimming cut 4 bases from V and 7 bases from J; bases unmatched to any gene: 18. CDR1 and CDR2 from the germline V gene are LGHDT and YNNKEL (reference sequence). This CDR3 reads CASSLSPGGASYNEQYF. CDR3 sequence (DNA): TGTGCCAGCAGCCTCTCGCCGGGGGGGGCCTCCTACAATGAGCAGTACTTC.

This chain joins TRBV12-3 or TRBV12-4 and TRBJ2-5; D is uncertain. V was cut by 5 bases and J by 11 bases, with 15 bases left in between. The CDR3 covers 12 residues. The CDR3 bases are TGTGCCAGCAGTATGAGAGCCGATGAGCAGTACTTC. Translation gives CASSMRADEQYF.